This T cell receptor (beta chain) was recovered during a study of glioma-infiltrating T cells after dendritic cell vaccination. Study overall: Autologous tumor lysate-pulsed dendritic cell vaccination was given between about 2003 and 2013. Dendritic cells derived from monocytes and pulsed with autologous tumor lysate formed the vaccine.

Selection required adequate fresh-frozen tumor tissue plus more than two years' survival data. None of the glioblastoma patients had an isocitrate dehydrogenase mutation. Trimming shortened V by 5 bases and J by 3 bases, and 12 bases separated the two germline ends. This CDR3 contains 14 residues. Germline CDR1 and CDR2: SGHNT and YENEEA. Only in-frame clones appear in the TCRdb table, and some are missing; sequencing was by immunoSEQ multiplex PCR. This sample has some 73,000 clones; over 70% occur once, and the top ten carry about 2%. The sample consisted of blood, taken before dendritic cell vaccination. This chain connects TRBV11-3 to TRBJ2-3; D perhaps matches TRBD1 (6 bases). The TCR comes from a human donor with glioblastoma. CDR3 in DNA: TGTGCCAGCAGCCAGGGGTCTAAGACAGATACGCAGTATTTT. Translated, it gives CASSQGSKTDTQYF.